Below are 26 T cell receptor beta chains sequenced from a single sample in a study of glioma-infiltrating T cells. Using RNA template, CDR3s of TCR alpha and beta were amplified with iRepertoire arm-PCR. TCRdb passed the multiplex PCR reads through MiXCR, listing each CDR3 protein once. This sample yields tens of thousands of distinct CDR3 sequences, of which about 25% are seen a single time; under 8.5% belongs to the top ten. Sequenced material: glioma tissue, nonneoplastic brain tissue, or PBMCs (not recorded which). The receptor source for this set is a human donor with low-grade glioma or glioblastoma, undergoing nonglioma brain surgery, or in good health (not recorded which).

This chain connects TRBV5-4 to TRBJ1-1; D ambiguous. The germline V gene encodes CDR1 SGHNT and CDR2 YYREEE (reference sequence). The CDR3 is made up of 14 amino acids. Trimming took 0 bases from V and 5 from J, leaving 11 bases between them. DNA of the CDR3: TGTGCCAGCAGCTTGGTGGGGATGGGAACTGAAGCTTTCTTT. The encoded protein is CASSLVGMGTEAFF.

Ten or more counts support this clonotype. The J gene is TRBJ1-4, the V gene TRBV2, with D perhaps TRBD1 (5 bases). V was pared by 7 bases and J by 3 bases, with 15 bases between. Germline V gene sequence: CDR1 SNHLY, CDR2 FYNNEI. The CDR3 contains 15 residues. The CDR3 sequence is CASTKNRSPNEKLFF. The CDR3 nucleotides are TGTGCCAGCACGAAGAACAGGTCCCCTAATGAAAAACTGTTTTTT.

This clonotype was seen at least ten times. This chain connects TRBV4-1 to TRBJ2-1, with 9 nucleotides matching TRBD2. J gave up 9 bases and V 6 bases, and 9 bases lay outside the gene matches. In germline, CDR1 is MGHRA, CDR2 YSYEKL. The CDR3 consists of 14 residues. This CDR3 reads CASRHLAGGSEQFF. The DNA for the CDR3 is TGCGCCAGCAGACATCTGGCGGGAGGGAGTGAGCAGTTCTTC.

There are a few counts of this clonotype. Here the CDR3 reads CASISLQSYEQYF. In nucleotides, the CDR3 is TGTGCCAGCATTTCCTTACAGTCTTACGAGCAGTACTTC. The V and J genes are TRBV7-9 and TRBJ2-7; the D is unclear. V shed 7 bases and J shed 4 bases, with 14 bases lying between them. Germline lookup yields CDR1 SEHNR and CDR2 FQNEAQ (reference sequence). The CDR3 contains 13 residues.

Points on this clonotype: Since a much larger clone is just one base distant, this may be a read error. The rearrangement links TRBV18 to TRBJ2-1; D call uncertain. The J call may be wrong; the DNA end is better matched by TRBJ2-7. Germline CDR1 reads KGHSH; CDR2 reads LQKENI. The CDR3 is 13 residues long. CDR3 loop: CASSPVAYNEQYF. DNA for the CDR3: TGTGCCAGCTCACCCGTCGCCTACAATGAGCAGTACTTC.

This clonotype appeared many times. V is TRBV7-6 and J is TRBJ2-1, with D unresolved. The CDR3 loop spans 13 amino acids. Germline CDR1 and CDR2: SGHVS and FNYEAQ. Between the trimmed V and J ends, which lost 4 bases and 4 bases, there was a span of 8 bases. Here the CDR3 reads CASSSQRYNEQFF. The CDR3 bases are TGTGCCAGCAGCTCTCAGCGATACAATGAGCAGTTCTTC.

This rearrangement joins TRBV19 to TRBJ2-7, with TRBD2 matching 9 bases. J was trimmed by 0 bases and V by 9 bases; bases with no gene match: 3. Germline V CDR1 and CDR2: LNHDA, SQIVND (reference sequence). The CDR3 is 13 amino acids. The CDR3 nucleotides are TGTGCCAGCCGTAGCGGGAGCTCCTACGAGCAGTACTTC. Translation: CASRSGSSYEQYF.

This clonotype was detected ten times or more. The chain combines TRBV6-1 with TRBJ1-1; D is undetermined. V dropped 2 bases and J dropped 0 bases, with 4 bases sitting between them. CDR3 size: 13 residues. CDR1 and CDR2 (germline): MNHNS, SASEGT. DNA of the CDR3: TGTGCCAGCAGTGAAATGGTGAACACTGAAGCTTTCTTT. Protein product: CASSEMVNTEAFF.

The chain has TRBV19 and TRBJ2-7; a possible D gene is TRBD2 (6 bases). Germline V gives CDR1 LNHDA, CDR2 SQIVND (reference sequence). Trimming took off 1 base at V and 3 bases at J, with 10 bases between the two ends. The CDR3 has 14 amino acids. CDR3 residues: CASSIGRGDYEQYF. The CDR3 DNA follows: TGTGCCAGTAGTATAGGGCGGGGCGACTACGAGCAGTACTTC.

This clonotype was counted at least ten times. CDR3 sequence: CASSLSGNAQYF. The CDR3 DNA sequence: TGTGCCAGCAGCCTTAGCGGGAATGCGCAGTATTTT. This sequence joins TRBV27 and TRBJ2-3; 8 positions agree with TRBD2. Trimming cost V 6 bases and J 10 bases; bases outside gene matches: 6. Germline V gene data show CDR1 as MNHEY and CDR2 as SMNVEV (reference sequence). This CDR3 is 12 amino acids long.

This clonotype has at least ten counts. The chain couples TRBV2 to TRBJ1-2; tentatively, D is TRBD1 (6 bases). V was trimmed by 4 bases and J by 2 bases, leaving 11 bases between them. Germline V gene sequence: CDR1 SNHLY, CDR2 FYNNEI. CDR3 length: 14 residues. CDR3 residues: CASSVGGRNYGYTF. DNA for the CDR3: TGTGCCAGCAGTGTTGGGGGGCGCAACTATGGCTACACCTTC.

In this sample, this clonotype turned up many times. V and J are TRBV7-9 and TRBJ1-6; D not resolved. Per germline, CDR1 SEHNR and CDR2 FQNEAQ (reference sequence). The CDR3 loop spans 13 amino acids. V lost 3 bases and J 8 bases, leaving 8 bases between the germline ends. The CDR3 bases are TGTGCCAGCAGCTTTGAAGGTGATTCACCCCTCCACTTT. This encodes CASSFEGDSPLHF.

Note on this clonotype: A clone one base away is much larger, so this may be a read error. The CDR3 region has the DNA TGTGCCAGCAGTGATCCCTCTGGACAGGCGGCGCGCGGCTACACCTTC. The encoded protein is CASSDPSGQAARGYTF. The rearrangement uses TRBV25-1 and TRBJ1-2; TRBD1 matches 7 bases. Germline loops: CDR1 MGHDK, CDR2 SYGVNS. This CDR3 is built from 16 residues. V was pared by 3 bases and J by 8 bases, with 15 bases of the junction left unmatched.

This clonotype was counted only a few times. The chain carries TRBV12-3 or TRBV12-4 and TRBJ2-3; 12 bases fit TRBD1. The CDR3 is 15 residues long. V gave up 3 bases and J gave up 6 bases; unmatched junction bases: 4. The CDR3 is CASSLGQGAEDTQYF. The CDR3 DNA is TGTGCCAGCAGTTTGGGACAGGGGGCGGAGGATACGCAGTATTTT.

CDR3 nucleotides: TGCGCCAGCAGATTTGCCGGGACAACGGACAATGAGCAGTTCTTC. Translation gives CASRFAGTTDNEQFF. The chain recombines TRBV5-1 with TRBJ2-1; D may be TRBD1 (6 bases). Germline V CDR1 and CDR2: SGHRS, YFSETQ. V gave up 5 bases and J gave up 5 bases, with 17 bases separating them. The CDR3 is made up of 15 amino acids.

This clonotype came up many times. V usage is TRBV3-1 and J usage is TRBJ1-3; D is undetermined. CDR1 is LGHDT and CDR2 is YNNKEL in the germline V gene (reference sequence). This CDR3 comprises 17 residues. V was clipped by 3 bases and J by 0 bases, with 15 bases between them. CDR3 sequence: CASSQSFTLSSGNTIYF. In DNA, the CDR3 is TGTGCCAGCAGCCAGTCCTTCACTCTCAGCTCTGGAAACACCATATATTTT.

The sample holds many counts of this clonotype. The rearrangement links TRBV20-1 to TRBJ2-1; D gene uncertain. Germline V lookup: CDR1 DFQATT, CDR2 SNEGSKA (reference sequence). V gave up 6 bases and J gave up 6 bases, with 15 bases separating them. The CDR3 sequence is 13 residues long. CDR3 DNA sequence: TGCAGTGCCAGATTGGTAGCAGGCAATGAGCAGTTCTTC. Amino acids: CSARLVAGNEQFF.

This clonotype was detected ten times or more. The chain carries TRBV7-7 and TRBJ2-5, with 7 bases fitting TRBD1. Trimming at V came to 4 bases and at J to 5 bases, leaving 7 bases not matched to a gene. Germline CDR1 and CDR2: SSHAT and FNYEAQ (reference sequence). The CDR3 spans 14 residues. The CDR3 region has the DNA TGTGCCAGCAGCTACACAGGGGCCGGGGAGACCCAGTACTTC. Protein sequence: CASSYTGAGETQYF. Supplemented by reference TRBV7-7 and TRBJ2-5, the full variable domain reads GAGVSQSPRYKVTKRGQDVTLRCDPISSHATLYWYQQALGQGPEFLTYFNYEAQPDKSGLPSDRFSAERPEGSISTLTIQRTEQRDSAMYRCASSYTGAGETQYFGPGTRLLVL.

This clonotype has at least ten counts. The chain couples TRBV20-1 to TRBJ1-1; possibly TRBD1 for D (5 bases). Germline V gene data show CDR1 as DFQATT and CDR2 as SNEGSKA (reference sequence). V lost 3 bases and J 2 bases, leaving 13 bases between the germline ends. The CDR3 covers 14 residues. The CDR3: CSASRTNSNTEAFF. The CDR3 DNA follows: TGCAGTGCTAGTCGGACAAACAGTAACACTGAAGCTTTCTTT.

This clonotype was counted ten times or more. The rearrangement uses TRBV7-8 and TRBJ1-5; a weak D match, TRBD1 (6 bases). V lost 5 bases, J lost 1 base, and 9 bases lay in between. From germline, CDR1 is SGHVS and CDR2 FQNEAQ. The CDR3 contains 14 residues. CDR3 sequence reads: CASSVQGSNQPQHF. As DNA, the CDR3 is TGTGCCAGCAGCGTACAGGGCAGCAATCAGCCCCAGCATTTT.

The sample holds many counts of this clonotype. The chain couples TRBV20-1 to TRBJ2-3, with D possibly being TRBD1 or TRBD2 (5 bases each). The CDR3 covers 12 residues. Per germline, CDR1 DFQATT and CDR2 SNEGSKA (reference sequence). In nucleotides, the CDR3 is TGCAGCGTTGGGGGAAGCACAGATACGCAGTATTTT. Its translation is CSVGGSTDTQYF.

This clonotype was found many times. V is TRBV7-9 and J is TRBJ2-7, with D perhaps TRBD2 (5 bases). V shed 4 bases and J shed 2 bases, with 12 bases lying between them. Germline assignment: CDR1 SEHNR and CDR2 FQNEAQ (reference sequence). The CDR3 extends over 14 amino acids. CDR3 sequence reads: CASSSGLGTYEQYF. In DNA form, the CDR3 reads TGTGCCAGCAGCTCTGGACTGGGCACCTACGAGCAGTACTTC. Full variable domain (outside the CDR3, taken from reference TRBV7-9 and TRBJ2-7): DTGVSQNPRHKITKRGQNVTFRCDPISEHNRLYWYRQTLGQGPEFLTYFQNEAQLEKSRLLSDRFSAERPKGSFSTLEIQRTEQGDSAMYLCASSSGLGTYEQYFGPGTRLTVT.

This clonotype was observed many times. The chain recombines TRBV2 with TRBJ2-7; D unclear. Between the trimmed V and J ends, which lost 6 bases and 3 bases, there was a span of 9 bases. The CDR3 consists of 12 residues. Germline-derived CDR1 and CDR2 are SNHLY and FYNNEI. The CDR3 nucleotides are TGTGCCAGCAGCAATGGGTTCTACGAGCAGTACTTC. Translated, it gives CASSNGFYEQYF.

The chain employs TRBV12-3 or TRBV12-4 and TRBJ2-7; D remains unclear. V lost 3 bases and J 5 bases, leaving 5 bases between the germline ends. CDR3 size: 11 residues. This CDR3 reads CASSFMHEQYF. The CDR3 nucleotides are TGTGCCAGCAGTTTTATGCACGAGCAGTACTTC.

This clonotype occurred many times. CDR3 residues: CASSLGIGYEQYF. Here the CDR3 DNA reads TGCGCCAGCAGCTTGGGTATCGGCTACGAGCAGTACTTC. The V gene is TRBV5-1, the J gene TRBJ2-7; D gene ambiguous. The V gene's germline CDR1 is SGHRS and CDR2 YFSETQ. This CDR3 spans 13 amino acids. Trimming pared 0 bases from V and 3 bases from J, leaving 7 bases between.

The chain joins TRBV10-3 to TRBJ2-3; the D gene is possibly TRBD1 (6 bases). Germline V lookup: CDR1 ENHRY, CDR2 SYGVKD. Trimming removed 3 bases from V and 5 bases from J, with 15 bases in between. The CDR3 runs 15 residues. The CDR3: CAISDPGQPQDTQYF. The DNA of the CDR3 is TGTGCCATCAGTGACCCGGGACAACCACAAGATACGCAGTATTTT.